Below, 9 T cell receptor beta chains from the same sample are listed, as sequenced in a study of blood T cell repertoires in COVID-19. Sequenced by immunoSEQ multiplex PCR; TCRdb stores in-frame clones only, minus some. In the table there are fewer than 350,000 clones, 90% of which are singletons. The sample comprised peripheral blood. These receptors all stem from a woman aged 30 to 39 with COVID-19, enrolled during active disease.

This chain joins TRBV4-1 and TRBJ2-2; TRBD1 matches at 7 bases. V was clipped by 0 bases and J by 7 bases; unmatched bases: 2. Germline values: CDR1 MGHRA, CDR2 YSYEKL. The CDR3 is 14 amino acids. The chain's CDR3 is CASSQETGDGELFF. The CDR3 DNA reads TGCGCCAGCAGCCAAGAAACAGGGGACGGGGAGCTGTTTTTT.

This clone was recorded once. CDR3 sequence reads: CSALGDTSLTGYTF. In nucleotides, the CDR3 is TGCAGCGCCCTCGGGGATACTTCTCTTACTGGCTACACCTTC. V and J are TRBV29-1 and TRBJ1-2; D gene unclear. Germline lookup yields CDR1 SQVTM and CDR2 ANQGSEA. V dropped 7 bases and J dropped 7 bases, with 22 bases sitting between them. This CDR3 region has 14 residues.

This clone was counted a single time. The V call is TRBV7-2, the J call TRBJ1-3; D is possibly TRBD1 (5 bases). CDR3 length: 17 residues. CDR1 is SGHTA and CDR2 is FQGNSA in the germline V gene. The ends were cut back, 0 bases at V and 2 bases at J, with 14 bases in the middle. This chain's CDR3 is CASSLALRGNAGNTIYF. Written as DNA, the CDR3 is TGTGCCAGCAGCTTAGCGCTAAGGGGCAACGCTGGAAACACCATATATTTT.

The chain uses TRBV5-1 and TRBJ2-5, with 11 positions matching TRBD2. Germline values: CDR1 SGHRS, CDR2 YFSETQ. CDR3 length: 18 amino acids. The J segment lost 1 base and the V segment lost 4 bases, leaving 12 bases of the junction unmatched. CDR3 region: CASSPYRRGTSGQETQYF. CDR3 nucleotide sequence: TGCGCCAGCAGCCCCTACCGGAGGGGGACTAGCGGCCAAGAGACCCAGTACTTC.

This chain links TRBV20-1 with TRBJ2-7; 7 bases fit TRBD1. The V gene end was trimmed by 4 bases and the J gene end by 4 bases; junction bases not matched to a gene: 1. This CDR3 spans 11 amino acids. Germline CDR1 and CDR2: DFQATT and SNEGSKA (reference sequence). This chain's CDR3 is CSANRGYEQYF. CDR3 in DNA: TGCAGTGCTAACAGGGGTTACGAGCAGTACTTC.

This clone was seen once. The rearrangement joins TRBV24-1 to TRBJ1-5, with a tentative D call TRBD1 (5 bases). Trimming shortened V by 3 bases and J by 8 bases, and 16 bases separated the two germline ends. The CDR3 extends over 15 amino acids. CDR1 is KGHDR, CDR2 SFDVKD, per germline. CDR3 sequence (DNA): TGTGCCACCAGTGATCCTAGGGGCGGGAATGAGCCCCAGCATTTT. It specifies CATSDPRGGNEPQHF.

The gene calls are TRBV11-2 and TRBJ1-2; D unclear. Trimming shortened V by 0 bases and J by 4 bases, and 12 bases separated the two germline ends. The CDR3 is made up of 15 amino acids. The germline gives CDR1 SGHAT, CDR2 FQNNGV. The CDR3 spells CASSLDFGRFYGYTF. DNA of the CDR3: TGTGCCAGCAGCTTAGATTTTGGCCGTTTCTATGGCTACACCTTC.

The J gene is TRBJ2-2, the V gene TRBV3-1 (or the pseudogene TRBV3-2), with D possibly being TRBD2 (5 bases). The CDR3 runs to 16 residues. Trimming removed 4 bases from V and 5 bases from J, with 17 bases in between. Germline CDR1 LGHDT, CDR2 YNNKEL (reference sequence). The CDR3 bases are TGTGCCAGCAGCCGCGGGTTTCCCTTTTGGACCGGGGAGCTGTTTTTT. Translation gives CASSRGFPFWTGELFF.

The rearrangement uses TRBV5-6 and TRBJ1-5; TRBD1 aligns across 8 bases. Losses at the gene ends were 1 base for V and 4 bases for J; bases not matched to a gene: 4. Per germline, CDR1 SGHDT and CDR2 YYEEEE. This CDR3 has 15 amino acids. CDR3 sequence: CASSLLTGGNQPQHF. The CDR3 coding sequence is TGTGCCAGCAGCTTGCTCACAGGGGGTAATCAGCCCCAGCATTTT.